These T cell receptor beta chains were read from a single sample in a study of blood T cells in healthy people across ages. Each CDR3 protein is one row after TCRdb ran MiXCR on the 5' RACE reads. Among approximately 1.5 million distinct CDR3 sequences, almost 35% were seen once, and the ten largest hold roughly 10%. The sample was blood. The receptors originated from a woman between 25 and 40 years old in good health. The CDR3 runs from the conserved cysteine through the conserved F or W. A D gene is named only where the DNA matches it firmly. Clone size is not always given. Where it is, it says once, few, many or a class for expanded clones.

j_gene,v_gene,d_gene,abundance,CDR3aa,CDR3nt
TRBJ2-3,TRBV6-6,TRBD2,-,CASSRTLLAGVLDTQYF,TGTGCCAGCAGTCGGACTTTACTAGCGGGAGTACTAGATACGCAGTATTTT
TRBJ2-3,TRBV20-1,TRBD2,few,CSARDLSKAGRASDTQYF,TGCAGTGCTAGAGATTTGAGTAAGGCCGGGAGGGCTTCAGATACGCAGTATTTT
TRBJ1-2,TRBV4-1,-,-,CASSQPRGGDYGYTF,TGCGCCAGCAGCCAACCCCGAGGGGGAGACTATGGCTACACCTTC
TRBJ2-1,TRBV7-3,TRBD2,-,CASSLGTSGISNEQFF,TGTGCCAGCAGCTTAGGGACTAGCGGGATTTCCAATGAGCAGTTCTTC
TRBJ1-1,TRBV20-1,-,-,CSARDWAAPNEAFF,TGCAGTGCTAGAGACTGGGCAGCGCCTAATGAAGCTTTCTTT
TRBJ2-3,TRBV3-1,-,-,CASSQRDNTDTQYF,TGTGCCAGCAGCCAAAGGGACAACACAGATACGCAGTATTTT
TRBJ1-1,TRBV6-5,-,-,CASSRRNRGNTEAFF,TGTGCCAGCAGTCGACGGAATCGAGGGAACACTGAAGCTTTCTTT
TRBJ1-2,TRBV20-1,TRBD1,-,CSATRTGGLYGYTF,TGCAGTGCTACTAGGACAGGGGGCCTCTATGGCTACACCTTC
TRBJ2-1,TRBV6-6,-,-,CASSYSNSDNEQFF,TGTGCCAGCAGTTACTCGAACAGCGACAATGAGCAGTTCTTC
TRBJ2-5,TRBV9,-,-,CASSVEGTPVETRYF,TGTGCCAGCAGCGTAGAGGGGACACCCGTTGAGACCCGGTACTTC
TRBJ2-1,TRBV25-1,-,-,CASRGQGFREQFF,TGTGCCAGCAGGGGGCAGGGATTTAGGGAGCAGTTCTTC
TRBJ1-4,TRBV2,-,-,CASSESGLVLFF,TGTGCCAGCAGTGAGAGTGGGTTGGTACTGTTTTTT
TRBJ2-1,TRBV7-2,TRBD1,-,CASSLAKTGAAYNEQFF,TGTGCCAGCAGCTTAGCGAAGACAGGGGCGGCCTACAATGAGCAGTTCTTC
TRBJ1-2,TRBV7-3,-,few,CASSLLGGGYLGYTF,TGTGCCAGCAGCTTACTCGGGGGAGGCTACCTTGGCTACACCTTC
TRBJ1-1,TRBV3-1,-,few,CASSQVASQEEAFF,TGTGCCAGCAGCCAAGTGGCCTCGCAGGAGGAAGCTTTCTTT
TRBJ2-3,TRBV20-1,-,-,CSARGAGETDTQYF,TGCAGTGCCAGAGGGGCAGGAGAAACAGATACGCAGTATTTT
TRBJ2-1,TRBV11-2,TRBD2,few,CASSGSRGGSNEQFF,TGTGCCAGCAGTGGATCCCGGGGGGGTTCCAATGAGCAGTTCTTC
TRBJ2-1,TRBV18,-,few,CASSSARNEQFF,TGTGCCAGCTCATCCGCGAGAAATGAGCAGTTCTTC
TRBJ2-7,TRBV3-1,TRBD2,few,CASSQDASGYIAYEQYF,TGTGCCAGCAGCCAAGACGCTAGCGGGTACATAGCCTACGAGCAGTACTTC
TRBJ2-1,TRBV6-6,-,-,CTSSSQGRDEQFF,TGTACCAGCAGTTCACAGGGAAGGGATGAGCAGTTCTTC
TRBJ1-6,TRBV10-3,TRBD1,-,CAISESDRDSPLHF,TGTGCCATCAGTGAGTCGGACAGGGATTCACCCCTCCACTTT
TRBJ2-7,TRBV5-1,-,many,CASSGTPGYEQYF,TGCGCCAGCAGCGGGACACCGGGATACGAGCAGTACTTC
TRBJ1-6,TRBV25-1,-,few,CASSESGYSPLHF,TGTGCCAGCAGTGAATCGGGCTATTCACCCCTCCACTTT
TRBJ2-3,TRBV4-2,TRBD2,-,CASSQEVAGTDTQYF,TGTGCCAGCAGCCAAGAAGTAGCGGGGACAGATACGCAGTATTTT
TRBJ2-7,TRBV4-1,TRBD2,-,CASSRPLAGSSYEQYF,TGCGCCAGCAGCCGACCACTAGCGGGGAGCTCCTACGAGCAGTACTTC
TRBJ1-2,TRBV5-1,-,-,CASSSGRRGWNYGYTF,TGCGCCAGCAGCTCTGGCAGGAGGGGTTGGAACTATGGCTACACCTTC
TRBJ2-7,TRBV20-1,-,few,CSARPLSYEQYF,TGCAGTGCTAGACCCCTCTCTTACGAGCAGTACTTC
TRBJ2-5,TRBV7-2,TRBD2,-,CASSLGASGQETQYF,TGTGCCAGCAGCTTAGGTGCTAGCGGACAAGAGACCCAGTACTTC
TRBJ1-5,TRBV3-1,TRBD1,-,CASSPGQSRPQHF,TGTGCCAGCAGCCCGGGACAGTCTCGGCCCCAGCATTTT
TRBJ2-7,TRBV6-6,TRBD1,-,CASSYQKNGQGAYEQYF,TGTGCCAGCAGTTACCAAAAAAACGGACAGGGGGCCTACGAGCAGTACTTC
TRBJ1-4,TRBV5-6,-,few,CASSSNTGLGEKLFF,TGTGCCAGCAGCTCGAACACGGGGCTTGGTGAAAAACTGTTTTTT
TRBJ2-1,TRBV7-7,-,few,CASSLGGGQMLFF,TGTGCCAGCAGCCTCGGTGGGGGGCAAATGCTGTTCTTC
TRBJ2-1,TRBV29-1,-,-,CNAYPGQDSYNEQFF,TGTAACGCATATCCGGGACAAGACTCCTACAATGAGCAGTTCTTC
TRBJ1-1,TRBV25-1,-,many,CASSEARGGTEAFF,TGTGCCAGCAGTGAGGCCAGGGGCGGGACTGAAGCTTTCTTT
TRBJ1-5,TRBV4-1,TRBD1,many,CASSPRTGLPDQPQHF,TGCGCCAGCAGTCCTCGGACAGGCCTTCCCGATCAGCCCCAGCATTTT
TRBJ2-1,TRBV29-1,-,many,CSVENQGSLWNEQFF,TGCAGCGTTGAGAACCAGGGGTCTCTCTGGAATGAGCAGTTCTTC
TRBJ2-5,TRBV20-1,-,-,CSALGASGKYQETQYF,TGCAGTGCCCTGGGGGCTAGCGGAAAGTACCAAGAGACCCAGTACTTC
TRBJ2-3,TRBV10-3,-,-,CAISEISRGTDRDTQYF,TGTGCCATCAGTGAAATTTCCCGCGGGACCGATAGGGATACGCAGTATTTT
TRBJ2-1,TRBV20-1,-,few,CSVLSGVDPNEQFF,TGCAGTGTCCTAAGCGGAGTCGATCCCAATGAGCAGTTCTTC
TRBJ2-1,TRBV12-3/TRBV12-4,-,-,CASSLATWDWYVSEQFF,TGTGCCAGCAGTTTAGCTACTTGGGACTGGTACGTTAGTGAGCAGTTCTTC
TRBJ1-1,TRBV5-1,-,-,CASSLRTQSGTEAFF,TGCGCCAGCAGCTTGAGGACGCAGTCGGGCACTGAAGCTTTCTTT
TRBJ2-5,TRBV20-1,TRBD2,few,CSAGYPGGETQYF,TGCAGTGCCGGGTATCCGGGGGGAGAGACCCAGTACTTC
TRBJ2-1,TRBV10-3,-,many,CATQGNRNYNEQFF,TGTGCCACCCAAGGGAACAGGAACTACAATGAGCAGTTCTTC
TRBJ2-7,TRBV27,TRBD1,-,CASSLPPTGAGFYEQYF,TGTGCCAGCAGTTTACCCCCAACAGGGGCTGGGTTCTACGAGCAGTACTTC
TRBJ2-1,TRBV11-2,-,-,CASSLAASRGGEQFF,TGTGCCAGCAGCTTAGCTGCTAGCCGGGGCGGTGAGCAGTTCTTC
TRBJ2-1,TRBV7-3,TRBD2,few,CASGRGTSGFSSYNEQFF,TGTGCCAGCGGACGAGGGACTAGCGGGTTTAGCTCCTACAATGAGCAGTTCTTC